Described below is a single T cell receptor beta chain sequence and its context. The data derive from a study of cytomegalovirus exposure and HLA in healthy donors. Germline values: CDR1 MNHEY, CDR2 SMNVEV (reference sequence). The J segment lost 1 base and the V segment lost 1 base, leaving 6 bases of the junction unmatched. CDR3 length: 17 amino acids. The PCR ran on 60 Vbeta and 13 Jbeta primers. Repertoires were generated with immunoSEQ multiplex PCR, while TCRdb's copy carries only in-frame clones and drops some. Of approximately 290,000 clones in the sample, 80% were seen once. The chain recombines TRBV27 with TRBJ1-4; 7 positions match TRBD1. This sequence was found in a girl aged 2 to 9 in good health and CMV-seronegative. The sample was PBMCs. The CDR3: CASSLWQGGGTNEKLFF. Here the CDR3 DNA reads TGTGCCAGCAGTTTATGGCAGGGGGGTGGAACTAATGAAAAACTGTTTTTT. The full variable domain, in which reference TRBV27 and TRBJ1-4 provide the parts outside the CDR3, is EAQVTQNPRYLITVTGKKLTVTCSQNMNHEYMSWYRQDPGLGLRQIYYSMNVEVTDKGDVPEGYKVSRKEKRNFPLILESPSPNQTSLYFCASSLWQGGGTNEKLFFGSGTQLSVL.